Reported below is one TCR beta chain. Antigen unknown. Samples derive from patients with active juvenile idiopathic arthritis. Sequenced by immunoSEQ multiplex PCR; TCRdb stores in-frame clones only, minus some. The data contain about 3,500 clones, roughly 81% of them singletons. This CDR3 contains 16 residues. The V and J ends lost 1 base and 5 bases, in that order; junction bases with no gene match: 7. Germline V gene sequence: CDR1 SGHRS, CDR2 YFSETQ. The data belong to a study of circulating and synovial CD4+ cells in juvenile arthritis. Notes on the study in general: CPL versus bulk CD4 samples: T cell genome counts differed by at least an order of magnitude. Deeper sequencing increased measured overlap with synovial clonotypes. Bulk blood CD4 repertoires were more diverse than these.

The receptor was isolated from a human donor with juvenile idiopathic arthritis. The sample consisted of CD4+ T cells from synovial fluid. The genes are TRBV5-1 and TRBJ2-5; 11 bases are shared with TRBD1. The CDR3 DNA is TGCGCCAGCAGCTTGTTAGGGACAGGGGGAGAGGAGACCCAGTACTTC. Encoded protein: CASSLLGTGGEETQYF.